What follows is one T cell receptor beta chain and its context. The identical CDR3 is also encoded by other nucleotide sequences in the sample. The CDR3 consists of 13 residues. Germline V lookup: CDR1 SGHDT, CDR2 YYEEEE. V was pared by 3 bases and J by 1 base, with 7 bases between. Naive CD8 cells, CD45RO-negative and positively selected for CCR7, excluded terminally differentiated effector memory CD45RA+ cells. These data belong to a study of shared clonotypes between healthy human individuals. The table came from immunoSEQ multiplex PCR; TCRdb's copy has only in-frame clones and leaves some out. The sample includes under 2,000,000 clones, about 95% seen only once; the top ten take approximately 1%.

The chain employs TRBV5-6 and TRBJ1-1, with D hard to call. The TCR sequence derives from a man younger than 35 in good health. Sequencing was performed on naive CD8+ T cells sorted from blood. The CDR3 protein is CASSSTGNTEAFF. The CDR3 bases are TGTGCCAGCAGCTCAACCGGGAACACTGAAGCTTTCTTT.